The rows below give T cell receptor beta chains drawn from one sample of a study of shared T cell receptors in the human thymus. The assay was immunoSEQ multiplex PCR, and TCRdb's table has in-frame clones only and misses some. The repertoire consists of roughly 700,000 clones, with approximately 90% occurring once and the leading ten covering 0.0095% to 0.012%. This sample also appeared in a second study, on human thymus T cells.

The material sequenced was thymocytes. Receptors were obtained from a boy in the first two years of life with a congenital heart defect. Each CDR3 is given with its conserved first and last residue. D genes are given only for firm matches. Not all rows give a size; the values are once, few, many and, for expanded clones, a class.

NA	TRBV9	NA	TRBJ2-5	TGTGCCAGCAGCGTAGGGACAGCCCCCGGGGAGACCCAGTACTTC	CASSVGTAPGETQYF
NA	TRBV10-3	NA	TRBJ2-2	TGTGCCATCGACGGGAGAGGGAACACCGGGGAGCTGTTTTTT	CAIDGRGNTGELFF
NA	TRBV4-3	TRBD2	TRBJ2-5	TGCGCCAGCAGCCAAGACGCGGGGGAGGTAGAGACCCAGTACTTC	CASSQDAGEVETQYF
NA	TRBV27	TRBD2	TRBJ2-7	TGTGCCAGCAGTTCCACGGGCCGCGGGAGACGACACGAGCAGTACTTC	CASSSTGRGRRHEQYF
few	TRBV29-1	NA	TRBJ2-1	TGCAGCGGGCGGTGGGACAATGAGCAGTTCTTC	CSGRWDNEQFF
NA	TRBV29-1	TRBD2	TRBJ2-5	TGCAGCGTAACTAGCGGGAGGGACAAAGAGACCCAGTACTTC	CSVTSGRDKETQYF
NA	TRBV28	TRBD2	TRBJ2-7	TGTGCCAGCAGTCTTACTAGCGGGAGGAGGTACGAGCAGTACTTC	CASSLTSGRRYEQYF
NA	TRBV27	TRBD1	TRBJ2-7	TGTGCCAGCAGTCCGGACAGGAGCTCCTACGAGCAGTACTTC	CASSPDRSSYEQYF
NA	TRBV5-6	TRBD2	TRBJ2-3	TGTGCCAGCCTTCCGACTAGCGGGGGCCTTAGCACAGATACGCAGTATTTT	CASLPTSGGLSTDTQYF
NA	TRBV10-2	TRBD2	TRBJ2-1	TGCGCCAGCAGACCCCCCCCGATAGCGGGAGACGGCAATGAGCAGTTCTTC	CASRPPPIAGDGNEQFF
NA	TRBV6-1	NA	TRBJ1-2	TGTGCCAGCAGACAGATCTATGGCTACACCTTC	CASRQIYGYTF
NA	TRBV4-3	TRBD1	TRBJ2-7	TGCGCCAGCAGCCAGGGGACAGGTGTTCTCCCCTACGAGCAGTACTTC	CASSQGTGVLPYEQYF
NA	TRBV7-2	TRBD2	TRBJ2-2	TGTGCCAGCGCCTCGAGGGAGGGCACCGGGGAGCTGTTTTTT	CASASREGTGELFF
NA	TRBV18	NA	TRBJ2-7	TGTGCCAGCTCAGGTAGGACAAGGAACTACGAGCAGTACTTC	CASSGRTRNYEQYF
NA	TRBV5-6	NA	TRBJ1-1	TGTGCCAGCAGCTGCGGTGTTTTGAACACTGAAGCTTTCTTT	CASSCGVLNTEAFF
few	TRBV27	TRBD1	TRBJ1-1	TGTGCCAGTCGGTTCAACCTGACAGGGAGGAGCACTGAAGCTTTCTTT	CASRFNLTGRSTEAFF
NA	TRBV5-1	TRBD2	TRBJ2-7	TGCGCCAGCACTGGGATCGGCGGGGGTTACGAGCAGTACTTC	CASTGIGGGYEQYF
NA	TRBV29-1	NA	TRBJ1-2	TGCAGCGTTGGCCCAGGTGGCTACACCTTC	CSVGPGGYTF
NA	TRBV5-6	TRBD2	TRBJ2-2	TGTGCCAGCAGCTTACCCGGCGCGGGAGGGCGGTCCGGGGAGCTGTTTTTT	CASSLPGAGGRSGELFF
NA	TRBV11-2	TRBD2	TRBJ2-7	TGTGCCAGCAGCTTAGAGTTAGCGGGTAATACCGAGCAGTACTTC	CASSLELAGNTEQYF
NA	TRBV27	TRBD2	TRBJ2-2	TGTGCCAGCAGTTTCCGACTAGCGGGAGATGGCACCGGGGAGCTGTTTTTT	CASSFRLAGDGTGELFF
NA	TRBV9	TRBD2	TRBJ2-7	TGTGCCAGCAGCCCCCGTGGCGGGAGGGCTCACGAGCAGTACTTC	CASSPRGGRAHEQYF
NA	TRBV28	NA	TRBJ2-7	TGTGCCACTAATGGGACTCCGAGCTCCTACGAGCAGTACTTC	CATNGTPSSYEQYF
NA	TRBV27	NA	TRBJ1-5	TGTGCCAGCAGTCCCACGGGAGGGGAGCAGCCCCAGCATTTT	CASSPTGGEQPQHF
NA	TRBV5-6	NA	TRBJ2-1	TGTGCCAGCAGCTTGGTTGGTCGGTTCCCGGATGAGCAGTTCTTC	CASSLVGRFPDEQFF
NA	TRBV2	TRBD2	TRBJ2-7	TGTGCCAGCAGGGGCGGGACTAGCATCCACGAGCAGTACTTC	CASRGGTSIHEQYF
NA	TRBV30	TRBD1	TRBJ1-4	TGTGCCTGGAGTGTAAGGGGGCAGGTTGAAAAACTGTTTTTT	CAWSVRGQVEKLFF
few	TRBV7-2	NA	TRBJ1-3	TGTGCCAGCAGCCCTTCGAGGAGGAAGGGAAGAAACACCATATATTTT	CASSPSRRKGRNTIYF
NA	TRBV7-6	TRBD2	TRBJ2-1	TGTGCCAGCAGCCCCCTGCCGGGAGGGACCTTGGGGCTTTACAATGAGCAGTTCTTC	CASSPLPGGTLGLYNEQFF
NA	TRBV11-3	NA	TRBJ2-7	TGTGCCAGCAGCGGAGCGCAGACCTACGAGCAGTACTTC	CASSGAQTYEQYF
NA	TRBV15	TRBD1	TRBJ2-1	TGTGCCACCAGCAGCCACAGGGGTGATGAGCAGTTCTTC	CATSSHRGDEQFF
NA	TRBV7-2	NA	TRBJ1-1	TGTGCCAGCAGCTCAGAGATGGGGGGGGGAATGAACACTGAAGCTTTCTTT	CASSSEMGGGMNTEAFF
NA	TRBV9	TRBD2	TRBJ2-6	TGTGCCAGCAGCGTAGATTCGGCTAGCGGGAGATCTGGGGCCAACGTCCTGACTTTC	CASSVDSASGRSGANVLTF
NA	TRBV18	NA	TRBJ2-2	TGTGCCAGCCCGGTGGGGAGGACCGGGGAGCTGTTTTTT	CASPVGRTGELFF
NA	TRBV6-6	TRBD1	TRBJ1-1	TGTGCCAGCAGTTGGGGACAGGATCATACTGAAGCTTTCTTT	CASSWGQDHTEAFF
NA	TRBV28	TRBD1	TRBJ2-3	TGTGCCAGCAGTTCACCAGGGGGACCCGATACGCAGTATTTT	CASSSPGGPDTQYF
once	TRBV12-5	NA	TRBJ2-7	TGTGCTAGTGGTTCCCTCCTTTACGAGCAGTACTTC	CASGSLLYEQYF
NA	TRBV30	TRBD2	TRBJ2-3	TGTGCCTGGAGTGCCGGACTAGCGGGCTACACAGATACGCAGTATTTT	CAWSAGLAGYTDTQYF
NA	TRBV30	TRBD1	TRBJ2-5	TGTGCCTGGAGTGTACGAGGGACAGGGGAGGGCGAGACCCAGTACTTC	CAWSVRGTGEGETQYF
NA	TRBV15	NA	TRBJ1-5	TGTGCCACCTCTGCCCCGGAGAAGGGCAATCAGCCCCAGCATTTT	CATSAPEKGNQPQHF
NA	TRBV30	TRBD2	TRBJ2-4	TGTGCCTGGAGTGTGGGGGGGAGGGTAACCAAAAACATTCAGTACTTC	CAWSVGGRVTKNIQYF
once	TRBV7-3	NA	TRBJ1-2	TGTGCCAGCAGCTCCCCGAGGGATGTCTATGGCTACACCTTC	CASSSPRDVYGYTF
NA	TRBV9	TRBD2	TRBJ2-3	TGTGCCAGCAGCGTAGGGGTTCTAGCGGGGGCAGATACGCAGTATTTT	CASSVGVLAGADTQYF
NA	TRBV10-3	TRBD1	TRBJ2-3	TGTGCCATCAGTGGGGACCGGGACAGGGGGCCGAGGGGAGATACGCAGTATTTT	CAISGDRDRGPRGDTQYF
NA	TRBV2	NA	TRBJ2-7	TGTGCCAGCGGGGACGACAGGACAAATTACGAGCAGTACTTC	CASGDDRTNYEQYF
NA	TRBV9	NA	TRBJ2-3	TGTGCCAGCAACGGTTTGTACCTAGCCCTCAGCACAGATACGCAGTATTTT	CASNGLYLALSTDTQYF
NA	TRBV4-1	TRBD2	TRBJ2-7	TGCGCCAGCAGCCGGGGACTAGCGGGGGGGTTCGAGCAGTACTTC	CASSRGLAGGFEQYF
NA	TRBV5-1	TRBD2	TRBJ2-1	TGCGCCAGCAGCTCGAAACCCCCCAGCGGGAGGACCTACAATGAGCAGTTCTTC	CASSSKPPSGRTYNEQFF
NA	TRBV19	TRBD2	TRBJ2-5	TGTGCCAGTAGTGCCCCGGGACGTGGGACTAGCGGGAGGCCGGGAGAGACCCAGTACTTC	CASSAPGRGTSGRPGETQYF
NA	TRBV4-1	NA	TRBJ1-5	TGCGCCAGCAGCCCCCGACAGGTCGTGTGGGCAGCCCCTTATAGCAATCAGCCCCAGCATTTT	CASSPRQVVWAAPYSNQPQHF
NA	TRBV7-8	TRBD1	TRBJ1-1	TGTGCCAGCAGCTTCCAGGGGGAGGTGAACACTGAAGCTTTCTTT	CASSFQGEVNTEAFF
NA	TRBV19	TRBD2	TRBJ2-7	TGTGCCGGTACTAGCGGTACCTCCTACGAGCAGTACTTC	CAGTSGTSYEQYF
NA	TRBV4-1	TRBD1	TRBJ1-2	TGCGCCAGCAGCCAAGACATAGGGGGCCGTGGTGGCTACACCTTC	CASSQDIGGRGGYTF
NA	TRBV19	TRBD2	TRBJ2-7	TGTGCCAGTAGTATGGCGGCGGGAGGGCCCTACGAGCAGTACTTC	CASSMAAGGPYEQYF
NA	TRBV30	NA	TRBJ2-3	TGTGCCTGGAGTAGGGTGGGAGGGGGAGATACGCAGTATTTT	CAWSRVGGGDTQYF
NA	TRBV18	NA	TRBJ2-7	TGTGCCAGCTCACCGAGCGCCCTCTACACCTACGAGCAGTACTTC	CASSPSALYTYEQYF
NA	TRBV6-5	TRBD2	TRBJ2-5	TGTGCCAGCAGTGGGCCCGGGACTAGAGAAGAGACCCAGTACTTC	CASSGPGTREETQYF
NA	TRBV7-2	NA	TRBJ2-1	TGTGCCAGCAGCCTAGCGCCGAAGAGCTCCTACAATGAGCAGTTCTTC	CASSLAPKSSYNEQFF
NA	TRBV4-1	TRBD1	TRBJ1-2	TGCGCCAGCAGCCAGGGACAGGGGGCTGCCTATGGCTACACCTTC	CASSQGQGAAYGYTF